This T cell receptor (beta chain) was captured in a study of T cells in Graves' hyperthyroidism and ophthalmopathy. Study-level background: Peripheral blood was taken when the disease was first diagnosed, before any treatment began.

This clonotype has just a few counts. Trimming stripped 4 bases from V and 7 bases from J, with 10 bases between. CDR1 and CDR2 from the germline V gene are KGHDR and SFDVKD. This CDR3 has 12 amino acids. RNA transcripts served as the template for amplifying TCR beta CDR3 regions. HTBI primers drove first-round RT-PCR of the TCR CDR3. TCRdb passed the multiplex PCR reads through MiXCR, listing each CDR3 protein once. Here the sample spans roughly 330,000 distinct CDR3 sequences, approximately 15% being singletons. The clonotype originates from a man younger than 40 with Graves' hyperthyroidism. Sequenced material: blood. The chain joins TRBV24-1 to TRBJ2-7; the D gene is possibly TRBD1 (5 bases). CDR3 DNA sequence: TGTGCCACCAGTGAAAGACAGACTGAGCAGTACTTC. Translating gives CATSERQTEQYF.